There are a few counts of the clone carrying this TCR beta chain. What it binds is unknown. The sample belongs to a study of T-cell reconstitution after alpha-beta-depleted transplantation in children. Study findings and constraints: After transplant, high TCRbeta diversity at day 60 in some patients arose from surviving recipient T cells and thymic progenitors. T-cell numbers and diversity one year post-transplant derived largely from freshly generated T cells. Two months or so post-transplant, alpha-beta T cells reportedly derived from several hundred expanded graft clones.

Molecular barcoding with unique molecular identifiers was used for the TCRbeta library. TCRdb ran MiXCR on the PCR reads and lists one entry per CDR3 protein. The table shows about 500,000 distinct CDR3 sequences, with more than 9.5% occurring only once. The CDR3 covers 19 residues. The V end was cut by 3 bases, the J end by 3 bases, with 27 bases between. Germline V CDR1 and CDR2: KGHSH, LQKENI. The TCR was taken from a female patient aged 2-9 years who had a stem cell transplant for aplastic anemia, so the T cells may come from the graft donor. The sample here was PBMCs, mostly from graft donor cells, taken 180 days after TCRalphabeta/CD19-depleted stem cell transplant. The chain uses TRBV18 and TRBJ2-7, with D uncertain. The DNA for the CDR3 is TGTGCCAGCTCACCCCCCTGGCAGGACGGTAAATCCTATCGCTACGAGCAGTACTTC. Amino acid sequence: CASSPPWQDGKSYRYEQYF.